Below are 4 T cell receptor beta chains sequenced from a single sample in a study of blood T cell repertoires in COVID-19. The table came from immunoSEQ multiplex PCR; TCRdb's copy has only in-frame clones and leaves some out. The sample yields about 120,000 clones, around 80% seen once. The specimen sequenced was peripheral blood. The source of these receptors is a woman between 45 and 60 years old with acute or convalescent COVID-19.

The CDR3 nucleotides read TGTGCCAGCAGTGAAAACAGGGATACCTACGAGCAGTACTTC. It codes for CASSENRDTYEQYF. The V call is TRBV2, the J call TRBJ2-7; TRBD1 might be the D (6 bases). CDR1 is SNHLY, CDR2 FYNNEI, per germline. The CDR3 totals 14 residues. The V and J ends lost 2 bases and 2 bases respectively, with 10 bases between them.

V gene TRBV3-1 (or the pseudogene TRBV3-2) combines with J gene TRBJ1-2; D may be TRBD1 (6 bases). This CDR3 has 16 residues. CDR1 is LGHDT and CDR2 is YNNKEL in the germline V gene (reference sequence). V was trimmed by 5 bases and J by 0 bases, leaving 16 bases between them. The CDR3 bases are TGTGCCAGCAGCGGAAACCCACAGGGTACTAACTATGGCTACACCTTC. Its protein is CASSGNPQGTNYGYTF.

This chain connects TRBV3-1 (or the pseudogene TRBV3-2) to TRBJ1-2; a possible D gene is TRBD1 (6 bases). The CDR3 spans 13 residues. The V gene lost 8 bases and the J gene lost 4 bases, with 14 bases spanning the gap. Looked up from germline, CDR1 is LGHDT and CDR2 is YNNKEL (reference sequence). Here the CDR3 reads CASPQGRVYGYTF. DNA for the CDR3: TGTGCCAGCCCTCAGGGGAGGGTCTATGGCTACACCTTC.

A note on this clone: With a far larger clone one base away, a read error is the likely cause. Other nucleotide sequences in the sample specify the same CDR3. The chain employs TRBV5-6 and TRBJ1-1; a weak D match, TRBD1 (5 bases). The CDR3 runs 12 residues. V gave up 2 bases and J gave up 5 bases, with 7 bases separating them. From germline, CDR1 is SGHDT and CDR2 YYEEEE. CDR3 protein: CASSLRGTEAFF. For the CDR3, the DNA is TGTGCCAGCAGCTTACGGGGGACTGAAGCTTTCTTT.